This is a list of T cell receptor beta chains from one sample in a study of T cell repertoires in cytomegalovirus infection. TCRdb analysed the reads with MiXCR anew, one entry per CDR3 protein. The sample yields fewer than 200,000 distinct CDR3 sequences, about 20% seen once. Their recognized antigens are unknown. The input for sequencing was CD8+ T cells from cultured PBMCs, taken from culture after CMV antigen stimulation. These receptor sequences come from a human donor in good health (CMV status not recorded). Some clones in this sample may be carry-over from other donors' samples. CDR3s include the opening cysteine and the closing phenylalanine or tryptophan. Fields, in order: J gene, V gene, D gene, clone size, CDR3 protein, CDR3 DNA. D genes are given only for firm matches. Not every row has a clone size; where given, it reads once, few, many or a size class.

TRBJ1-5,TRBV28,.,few,CASSRDKQPQHF,TGTGCCAGTTCCAGGGATAAGCAGCCCCAGCATTTT
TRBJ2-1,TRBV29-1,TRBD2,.,CSVDGGGLSYNEQFF,TGCAGCGTTGACGGCGGGGGTCTCTCCTACAATGAGCAGTTCTTC
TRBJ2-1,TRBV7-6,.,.,CASSYIGRPNEQFF,TGTGCCAGCAGCTACATAGGGCGACCGAATGAGCAGTTCTTC
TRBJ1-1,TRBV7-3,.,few,CASSLGATLNTEAFF,TGTGCCAGCAGCCTAGGTGCGACTTTGAACACTGAAGCTTTCTTT
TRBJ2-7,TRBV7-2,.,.,CASSYHPGTSYEQYF,TGTGCCAGCAGCTACCATCCCGGGACTTCCTACGAGCAGTACTTC
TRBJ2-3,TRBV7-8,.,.,CASSSGALGYALGTQYF,TGTGCCAGCAGCTCGGGGGCTCTGGGCTATGCCCTTGGTACGCAGTATTTT
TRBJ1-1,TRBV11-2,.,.,CASSRNGRGNTEAFF,TGTGCCAGCAGTCGAAACGGTAGGGGGAACACTGAAGCTTTCTTT
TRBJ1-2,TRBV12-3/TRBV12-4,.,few,CASTVGLTLGYTF,TGTGCCAGCACCGTGGGACTGACGCTCGGCTACACCTTC
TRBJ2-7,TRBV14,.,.,CASSQGRTYEQYF,TGTGCCAGCAGCCAGGGACGGACCTACGAGCAGTACTTC
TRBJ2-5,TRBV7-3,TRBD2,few,CASSPGLAGEETQYF,TGTGCCAGCAGCCCGGGACTAGCGGGCGAGGAGACCCAGTACTTC
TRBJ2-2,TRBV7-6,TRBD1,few,CASSLGTGVLFF,TGTGCCAGCAGCTTAGGTACAGGGGTGCTGTTTTTT
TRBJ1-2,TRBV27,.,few,CAAPRSGNYGYTF,TGTGCCGCCCCTCGGAGCGGGAACTATGGCTACACCTTC
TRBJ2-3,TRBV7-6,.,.,CASSLKSGRTDTQYF,TGTGCCAGCAGCTTAAAGTCAGGGAGGACAGATACGCAGTATTTT
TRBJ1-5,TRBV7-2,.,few,CASSLGQPYSNQPQHF,TGTGCCAGCAGCTTAGGGCAGCCATATAGCAATCAGCCCCAGCATTTT
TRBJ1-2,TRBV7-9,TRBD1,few,CASSSTDRATNYGYTF,TGTGCCAGCAGCTCGACCGACAGGGCTACTAACTATGGCTACACCTTC
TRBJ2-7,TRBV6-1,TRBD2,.,CASRKNLAGSSYEQYF,TGTGCCAGCAGGAAGAACTTAGCGGGGTCCTCCTACGAGCAGTACTTC
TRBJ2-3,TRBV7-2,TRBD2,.,CASSGRGLAGGVSTDTQYF,TGTGCCAGCAGCGGGAGGGGACTAGCGGGGGGGGTTAGCACAGATACGCAGTATTTT
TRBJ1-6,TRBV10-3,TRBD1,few,CATGTGLLRNSPLHF,TGTGCCACCGGGACAGGCCTACTTCGAAATTCACCCCTCCACTTT
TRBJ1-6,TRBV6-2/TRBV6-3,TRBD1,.,CASSYHRDSSYNSPLHF,TGTGCCAGCAGTTACCACCGGGACAGCTCCTATAATTCACCCCTCCACTTT
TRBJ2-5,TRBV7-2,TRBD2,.,CASRYPQGLAGETQYF,TGTGCCAGCAGATACCCCCAGGGACTAGCGGGGGAGACCCAGTACTTC
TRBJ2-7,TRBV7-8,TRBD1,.,CASSLGSTGAEQYF,TGTGCCAGCAGCTTAGGGTCGACAGGGGCCGAGCAGTACTTC
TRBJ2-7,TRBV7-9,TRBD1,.,CASSDRDRGSYEQYF,TGTGCCAGCAGCGACCGGGACAGGGGAAGCTACGAGCAGTACTTC
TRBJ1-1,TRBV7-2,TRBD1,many,CASSYGTGSTEAFF,TGTGCCAGCAGCTACGGGACAGGGAGCACTGAAGCTTTCTTT
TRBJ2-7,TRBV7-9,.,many,CASSLVGQLAYYEQYF,TGTGCCAGCAGCTTAGTTGGACAGCTCGCCTACTACGAGCAGTACTTC
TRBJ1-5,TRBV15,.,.,CATSRDSERPQHF,TGTGCCACCAGCAGAGACAGCGAACGGCCCCAGCATTTT
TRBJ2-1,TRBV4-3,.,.,CASSQRRGAGDEQFF,TGCGCCAGCAGTCAACGCAGGGGCGCTGGCGATGAGCAGTTCTTC
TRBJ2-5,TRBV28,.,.,CASSVYTGAGETQYF,TGTGCCAGCAGTGTCTATACGGGGGCAGGGGAGACCCAGTACTTC
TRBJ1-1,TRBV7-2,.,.,CASSSSGRAEAFF,TGTGCCAGCAGCTCGTCAGGGCGCGCTGAAGCTTTCTTT
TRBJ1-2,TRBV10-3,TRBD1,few,CAIKDREFANYGYTF,TGTGCCATCAAAGACAGGGAGTTCGCTAACTATGGCTACACCTTC